The 15 T cell receptor beta chains below all came from one sample that was sequenced in a study of T-cell memory formation after mild COVID-19. TCRdb reprocessed the 5' RACE reads with MiXCR, giving one entry per CDR3 protein. The sample comprises approximately 480,000 distinct CDR3 sequences, over 15% of which are singletons, and approximately 13% rests with the top ten. Sequenced material: PBMCs or a T cell subset sorted from them (not recorded which). These receptor sequences come from an adult woman who had mild COVID-19 (a few samples of this study predate the infection). Cell type and time point are not known.

This clonotype was counted a few times. The CDR3 spells CATSPRGRSENTEAFF. DNA of the CDR3: TGTGCCACCAGCCCCCGTGGTCGGTCCGAGAACACTGAAGCTTTCTTT. The chain couples TRBV15 to TRBJ1-1, with D unresolved. Germline V gives CDR1 LNHNV, CDR2 YYDKDF (reference sequence). The CDR3 runs 16 residues. The V end was cut by 5 bases, the J end by 1 base, with 17 bases between.

This clonotype was detected only a few times. The rearrangement uses TRBV6-9 and TRBJ1-5; TRBD1 matches at 11 bases. The CDR3 extends over 15 amino acids. Germline V lookup: CDR1 MNHGY, CDR2 SVAAGI. The ends lost 2 bases at V and 7 bases at J; junction bases unmatched: 4. Written as DNA, the CDR3 is TGTGCCAGCAGTTATAGGACAGGGGGCGTCCAGCCCCAGCATTTT. It translates to CASSYRTGGVQPQHF.

In this sample, this clonotype turned up many times. V gene TRBV12-3 or TRBV12-4 combines with J gene TRBJ2-3; no definite D call. V was cut by 2 bases and J by 4 bases, with 7 bases left in between. This CDR3 is 13 amino acids long. CDR3 sequence: CASSLSGADTQYF. The DNA for the CDR3 is TGTGCCAGCAGTTTAAGTGGAGCAGATACGCAGTATTTT.

Only a few counts were recorded for this clonotype. The chain links TRBV12-3 or TRBV12-4 to TRBJ1-5, with 10 bases that match TRBD1. The CDR3 has 16 amino acids. Losses at the gene ends were 2 bases for V and 6 bases for J; bases not matched to a gene: 7. CDR3 nucleotide sequence: TGTGCCAGCAGTTTAAGAGACAGGGGGCATGCTCAGCCCCAGCATTTT. It specifies CASSLRDRGHAQPQHF.

This clonotype was detected a few times. The V and J genes are TRBV20-1 and TRBJ2-2, with 9 nucleotides matching TRBD1. V was clipped by 3 bases and J by 6 bases; unmatched bases: 5. Germline CDR1 reads DFQATT; CDR2 reads SNEGSKA (reference sequence). The CDR3 loop spans 14 amino acids. CDR3 DNA sequence: TGCAGTGCTAGGGAGGACAGGGGCGCCGGGGAGCTGTTTTTT. Residues: CSAREDRGAGELFF.

The rearrangement joins TRBV6-2 or TRBV6-3 to TRBJ2-7; D may be TRBD1 (5 bases). The germline V and J ends were trimmed by 2 bases and 4 bases, with 9 bases remaining between them. CDR3 length: 13 amino acids. Germline values: CDR1 MNHEY, CDR2 SVGEGT. CDR3 coding DNA: TGTGCCAGCAGTTACCTCAGGGCTTACGAGCAGTACTTC. It encodes CASSYLRAYEQYF.

This clonotype has only a few counts. The CDR3 here is CASSRLGRRDEQYF. The CDR3 region has the DNA TGTGCCAGCAGCCGGTTAGGGAGGAGGGACGAGCAGTACTTC. The chain has TRBV11-2 and TRBJ2-7; the D gene is possibly TRBD2 (6 bases). Trimming left V 5 bases short and J 5 bases short, with 16 bases between. This CDR3 spans 14 amino acids. Germline CDR1 and CDR2: SGHAT and FQNNGV.

There are many counts of this clonotype. The gene calls are TRBV6-1 and TRBJ1-1; maybe TRBD1 (6 bases). The CDR3 contains 14 residues. V was clipped by 6 bases and J by 10 bases, with 21 bases between them. Per germline, CDR1 MNHNS and CDR2 SASEGT. CDR3 in DNA: TGTGCCAGCAGGGGGACGGGGGCTGGAGGATTAGCTTTCTTT. Encoded protein: CASRGTGAGGLAFF.

This clonotype appeared a few times. The chain employs TRBV10-1 and TRBJ2-1; TRBD1 is a possible D gene (6 bases). The CDR3 extends over 17 amino acids. V was clipped by 5 bases and J by 1 base, with 18 bases between them. Germline CDR1 reads WNHNN; CDR2 reads SYGVQD (reference sequence). CDR3 bases: TGCGCCAGCAGTATGATGAACAGGGTGGATTCCTACAATGAGCAGTTCTTC. This sequence encodes CASSMMNRVDSYNEQFF.

The table lists this clonotype with many counts. The V gene is TRBV24-1, the J gene TRBJ1-5; unclear D gene. From germline, CDR1 is KGHDR and CDR2 SFDVKD. Trimming removed 0 bases at V and 7 bases at J, with 3 bases between. This CDR3 is 12 amino acids long. The CDR3 coding sequence is TGTGCCACCAGTGATTTGGGCCAGCCCCAGCATTTT. It specifies CATSDLGQPQHF.

The rearrangement uses TRBV20-1 and TRBJ2-1, with 8 bases aligning to TRBD2. The CDR3 runs to 16 residues. Looked up from germline, CDR1 is DFQATT and CDR2 is SNEGSKA (reference sequence). V trimming: 2 bases; J trimming: 0 bases; junction bases outside the gene matches: 6. The CDR3 here is CSARLSGTSSYNEQFF. The CDR3 nucleotides are TGCAGTGCTAGACTCTCCGGGACTAGCTCCTACAATGAGCAGTTCTTC.

The chain couples TRBV5-1 to TRBJ2-3; unclear D gene. CDR3 length: 17 residues. Trimming took 0 bases from V and 1 from J, leaving 15 bases between them. In germline, CDR1 is SGHRS, CDR2 YFSETQ. The CDR3 nucleotides are TGCGCCAGCAGCTTGGCCGCCCCCTGGGTCGGCACAGATACGCAGTATTTT. Translating it yields CASSLAAPWVGTDTQYF. The entire variable domain, with the rest obtained from reference TRBV5-1 and TRBJ2-3, is as follows: KAGVTQTPRYLIKTRGQQVTLSCSPISGHRSVSWYQQTPGQGLQFLFEYFSETQRNKGNFPGRFSGRQFSNSRSEMNVSTLELGDSALYLCASSLAAPWVGTDTQYFGPGTRLTVL.

The chain couples TRBV7-8 to TRBJ1-1, with a weak D call TRBD1 (5 bases). The V gene lost 3 bases and the J gene lost 2 bases, with 16 bases spanning the gap. Per the germline V gene, CDR1 is SGHVS and CDR2 is FQNEAQ. The CDR3 is made up of 16 amino acids. The CDR3: CASSLWGTGVNTEAFF. The CDR3 nucleotides read TGTGCCAGCAGCTTGTGGGGAACAGGTGTTAACACTGAAGCTTTCTTT. Variable domain in full (rest from reference TRBV7-8 and TRBJ1-1): GAGVSQSPRYKVAKRGQDVALRCDPISGHVSLFWYQQALGQGPEFLTYFQNEAQLDKSGLPSDRFFAERPEGSVSTLKIQRTQQEDSAVYLCASSLWGTGVNTEAFFGQGTRLTVV.

The gene calls are TRBV9 and TRBJ1-1, with D possibly TRBD1 on 6 matching bases. Germline V gene lookup returns CDR1 SGDLS and CDR2 YYNGEE. CDR3 length: 16 residues. Trimming took off 0 bases at V and 1 base at J, with 13 bases between the two ends. CDR3 nucleotide sequence: TGTGCCAGCAGCGTAGCACCGGGACAAACGAACACTGAAGCTTTCTTT. Amino acids: CASSVAPGQTNTEAFF.

J is TRBJ2-5 and V is TRBV11-2, with 8 bases that match TRBD1. The CDR3 totals 14 residues. J gave up 1 base and V 5 bases, and 3 bases lay outside the gene matches. The germline gives CDR1 SGHAT, CDR2 FQNNGV. The CDR3 DNA sequence: TGTGCCAGCAGCCAGGGACAGGCCCAAGAGACCCAGTACTTC. Translation gives CASSQGQAQETQYF.